The T cell receptor (beta chain) described here comes from a study of T cells in localized non-small cell lung cancer. Study-wide results and limits: Sequencing involved a lone tumor region, leaving heterogeneity possible.

Comments on this clone: Its antigen is as yet unknown.

Profiling relied on immunoSEQ multiplex PCR, and the TCRdb table lists in-frame clones only, not all of them. The table includes around 79,000 clones, roughly 75% detected once. The material was PBMCs, obtained before any cancer treatment. This sequence was found in a man aged 40 to 70 with stage II squamous cell lung carcinoma.

DNA of the CDR3: TGCGCCAGCAGCTTCGAAGGGGCACAAGAGACCCAGTACTTC. It is translated as CASSFEGAQETQYF. V usage is TRBV5-1 and J usage is TRBJ2-5; possible D gene TRBD1, 5 bases. Germline CDR1 SGHRS, CDR2 YFSETQ. The CDR3 covers 14 residues. V was trimmed by 2 bases and J by 2 bases, leaving 10 bases between them.